A selection of T cell receptor beta chains follows, all from one sample in a study of cytomegalovirus exposure and HLA in healthy donors. Data came from immunoSEQ multiplex PCR; TCRdb stores just in-frame clones and leaves some out. The sample contains 45,000 to 65,000 clones, approximately 82% of which appear only once. Sequencing used PBMCs. The receptors here all came from a woman in her late teens or twenties in good health and CMV-seronegative. Both conserved end residues are part of each CDR3. A D gene is named only where the DNA matches it firmly. Some rows mark clone size as missing; the rest say once, few, many or name a class of expanded clone.

>TRBJ2-1|-|TRBD1|TRBV6-4
TGTGCCAGCAGTGCCGGACAGGGGGCCAATGAGCAGTTCTTC
CASSAGQGANEQFF
>TRBJ1-3|-|TRBD1|TRBV11-2
TGTGCCAGCAGCTTGTTGACAGGGTCTGGAAACACCATATATTTT
CASSLLTGSGNTIYF
>TRBJ1-1|-|-|TRBV19
TGTGCCAGTAGTTCTGCCTACAACACTGAAGCTTTCTTT
CASSSAYNTEAFF
>TRBJ2-7|-|TRBD2|TRBV7-8
TGTGCCAGCAGCTTAGCGTGGACTAGCGGTTACAACTCCTACGAGCAGTACTTC
CASSLAWTSGYNSYEQYF
>TRBJ1-1|once|-|TRBV6-1
TGTGCCAGCAGTGGCTATACGGGGAGGGGGACTGAAGCTTTCTTT
CASSGYTGRGTEAFF
>TRBJ2-5|-|TRBD2|TRBV5-1
TGCGCCAGCAGCTTGACTAGCGTCGAGGGGACCCAGTACTTC
CASSLTSVEGTQYF
>TRBJ2-3|few|-|TRBV7-9
TGTGCCAGCCCCTCGGGGGGCGGGGTCTCCCCCGCACCTACTGGTACGCAGTATTTT
CASPSGGGVSPAPTGTQYF
>TRBJ1-2|-|-|TRBV27
TGTGCCAGCAGTTTGGTTCGGGGTGCTAACTATGGCTACACCTTC
CASSLVRGANYGYTF
>TRBJ1-1|-|-|TRBV7-9
TGTGCCAGCAGCTTAAACGGACAGCGGCTTGAAGCTTTCTTT
CASSLNGQRLEAFF
>TRBJ2-3|few|TRBD2|TRBV9
TGTGCCAGCGCTCCGCCGGGAGGGATAGCAGATACGCAGTATTTT
CASAPPGGIADTQYF
>TRBJ2-7|-|-|TRBV6-1
TGTGCCAGCAACCCGGACAGTCCCGAGCAGTACTTC
CASNPDSPEQYF
>TRBJ2-6|-|-|TRBV11-2
TGTGCCAGCAGACCGGTCCGGGTCTCTGGGGCCAACGGCCTGACTTTC
CASRPVRVSGANGLTF
>TRBJ1-2|-|TRBD1|TRBV5-8
TGTGCCAGCAGCTCTGCTTCCGGGACAGGGACTTATGGCTACACCTTC
CASSSASGTGTYGYTF
>TRBJ1-4|-|-|TRBV28
TGTGCCAGCAGTTTTGGCCCACGCGGTGAAAAACTGTTTTTT
CASSFGPRGEKLFF
>TRBJ1-5|-|-|TRBV28
TGTGCCAGCAGTGGGGCCCCCAATCAGCCCCAGCATTTT
CASSGAPNQPQHF
>TRBJ2-7|-|TRBD2|TRBV6-1
TGTGCCAGCAATCAGAGATTAGCGGGACCCTACGAGCAGTACTTC
CASNQRLAGPYEQYF
>TRBJ2-5|-|TRBD1|TRBV7-9
TGTGCCAGCAGCTCCCGGAGGGGGACAGGGGGGAACCAAGAGACCCAGTACTTC
CASSSRRGTGGNQETQYF
>TRBJ2-2|few|-|TRBV19
TGTGCCAGTAAGACAGCGAACACCGGGGAGCTGTTTTTT
CASKTANTGELFF
>TRBJ2-7|-|TRBD1|TRBV4-1
TGCGCCAGCAGCCCCTCCGGACAGGGCTCCTACGAGCAGTACTTC
CASSPSGQGSYEQYF
>TRBJ1-1|-|-|TRBV2
TGTGCCAGCAGTGTAATTGAAGCTTTCTTT
CASSVIEAFF
>TRBJ2-1|-|TRBD2|TRBV7-6
TGTGCCAGCAGCTTAGCGGGAGGGTTAGCGGGCCAGAGCTCCTACAATGAGCAGTTCTTC
CASSLAGGLAGQSSYNEQFF
>TRBJ1-5|-|TRBD1|TRBV7-8
TGTGCCAGCAGCGAGACAGGGGGAGGCAATCAGCCCCAGCATTTT
CASSETGGGNQPQHF
>TRBJ2-4|-|-|TRBV18
TGTGCCAGCTCACCACGTCAGCGCGGCTTTGGCAAAAACATTCAGTACTTC
CASSPRQRGFGKNIQYF
>TRBJ1-6|-|TRBD1|TRBV28
TGTGCCAGCCACCTAGACAGGGTGAAATCACCCCTCCACTTT
CASHLDRVKSPLHF
>TRBJ2-1|-|-|TRBV5-1
TGCGCCAGCAGCTTAACAGAGATATACAATGAGCAGTTCTTC
CASSLTEIYNEQFF
>TRBJ2-3|-|-|TRBV11-2
TGTGCCAGCAGCGACCAGGGAATTGGCACAGATACGCAGTATTTT
CASSDQGIGTDTQYF
>TRBJ2-1|-|TRBD2|TRBV4-1
TGCGCCAGCAGCCAAGATGAAATAGCGGGAGACGAGCAGTTCTTC
CASSQDEIAGDEQFF
>TRBJ1-1|-|TRBD1|TRBV5-1
TGCGCCAGCCGAGCTCCAGAACAGGGGGGCCTTGAAGCTTTCTTT
CASRAPEQGGLEAFF
>TRBJ2-3|-|-|TRBV4-2
TGTGCCAGCAGCCAAGTGGGGACTTCTCCCACAGATACGCAGTATTTT
CASSQVGTSPTDTQYF
>TRBJ2-5|-|-|TRBV27
TGTGCCAGCAGTTTATACAGGGAACTCGCGGAGACCCAGTACTTC
CASSLYRELAETQYF
>TRBJ1-2|-|-|TRBV5-6
TGTGCCAGCAGCCGTAGAACCCTGGAAGGGGACACCTTC
CASSRRTLEGDTF
>TRBJ2-1|-|TRBD2|TRBV6-1
TGTGCCAGCGCGGGGGGGGAGTTCTACAATGAGCAGTTCTTC
CASAGGEFYNEQFF
>TRBJ1-1|-|-|TRBV27
TGTGCCAGCAGTTTGACAGTGTCCAGCGAAGCTTTCTTT
CASSLTVSSEAFF
>TRBJ1-2|-|-|TRBV7-6
TGTGCCAGCAGCCGTACAGGGAGTAATGGCTACACCTTC
CASSRTGSNGYTF
>TRBJ2-3|few|TRBD1|TRBV7-3
TGTGCCAGCAGCTCCGGACAGGGGTTTTTCACAGATACGCAGTATTTT
CASSSGQGFFTDTQYF
>TRBJ1-1|-|-|TRBV18
TGTGCCAGCTCACCACTTCCATTCGGAGCTTTCTTT
CASSPLPFGAFF
>TRBJ1-2|-|TRBD1|TRBV11-2
TGTGCCAGCAGCGCTCGGGACAGGGGGGATGGCTACACCTTC
CASSARDRGDGYTF
>TRBJ2-3|-|TRBD2|TRBV7-9
TGTGCCAGCAGCCCGGGACTAGCGGGATTGGCTGATACGCAGTATTTT
CASSPGLAGLADTQYF
>TRBJ1-1|-|-|TRBV7-6
TGTGCCAGCAGCCTACAGGTGAACACTGAAGCTTTCTTT
CASSLQVNTEAFF
>TRBJ1-3|-|-|TRBV28
TGTGCCAGCAGGCGGGGGGGTGGAAACACCATATATTTT
CASRRGGGNTIYF
>TRBJ2-3|-|TRBD1|TRBV7-3
TGTGCCAGCAGCCCCCAGGGGGCGGTAGGGACAGATACGCAGTATTTT
CASSPQGAVGTDTQYF
>TRBJ1-1|-|-|TRBV5-1
TGCGCCAGCAGCTCCTTACAGGGACGCCTCACTGAAGCTTTCTTT
CASSSLQGRLTEAFF
>TRBJ1-6|-|TRBD1|TRBV7-9
TGTGCCAGCAGCGACAGGGGCTATAATTCACCCCTCCACTTT
CASSDRGYNSPLHF
>TRBJ2-5|-|TRBD2|TRBV5-1
TGCGCCAGCAGCCCCACTCCACTAGCGGGAGAGACCCAGTACTTC
CASSPTPLAGETQYF
>TRBJ2-1|-|-|TRBV18
TGTGCCAGCTCACCAGGGCAGAATGAGCAGTTCTTC
CASSPGQNEQFF
>TRBJ2-1|-|-|TRBV10-3
TGTGCCATCAGTGACCCCCCATGGGGGGAGCTCTTC
CAISDPPWGELF
>TRBJ2-1|few|-|TRBV28
TGTGCCAGCAGTTTAATTCCGGGGAACAATGAGCAGTTCTTC
CASSLIPGNNEQFF
>TRBJ2-7|-|TRBD2|TRBV18
TGTGCCAGCTCACGAGGCGGGGGGACTAACTACGAGCAGTACTTC
CASSRGGGTNYEQYF
>TRBJ1-5|-|-|TRBV19
TGTGCCAGTAGTATAGAGGTCGGGAATCAGCCCCAGCATTTT
CASSIEVGNQPQHF
>TRBJ1-5|-|TRBD1|TRBV10-2
TGCGCCAGCAGTGACCTCGGAGTCCTTCCGGACAGGGGGTACCAGCCCCAGCATTTT
CASSDLGVLPDRGYQPQHF
>TRBJ2-7|-|TRBD2|TRBV7-8
TGTGCCAGCAGCTTCCCTAGCGGGAGGGTATCCCCATACGAGCAGTACTTC
CASSFPSGRVSPYEQYF
>TRBJ2-1|few|TRBD1|TRBV6-4
TGTGCCAGCAGTGAGCGCCCGGGACAGGGCTTCAATGAGCAGTTCTTC
CASSERPGQGFNEQFF
>TRBJ1-2|once|TRBD1|TRBV5-6
TGTGCCAGCAGCTTGACAGGGGGCGCCTCCTTTGCTAACTATGGCTACACCTTC
CASSLTGGASFANYGYTF
>TRBJ2-5|-|TRBD2|TRBV7-6
TGTGCCAGCAGCTTAGGTTTGACTAGCGGGAGCGGCGGGACCCAGTACTTC
CASSLGLTSGSGGTQYF